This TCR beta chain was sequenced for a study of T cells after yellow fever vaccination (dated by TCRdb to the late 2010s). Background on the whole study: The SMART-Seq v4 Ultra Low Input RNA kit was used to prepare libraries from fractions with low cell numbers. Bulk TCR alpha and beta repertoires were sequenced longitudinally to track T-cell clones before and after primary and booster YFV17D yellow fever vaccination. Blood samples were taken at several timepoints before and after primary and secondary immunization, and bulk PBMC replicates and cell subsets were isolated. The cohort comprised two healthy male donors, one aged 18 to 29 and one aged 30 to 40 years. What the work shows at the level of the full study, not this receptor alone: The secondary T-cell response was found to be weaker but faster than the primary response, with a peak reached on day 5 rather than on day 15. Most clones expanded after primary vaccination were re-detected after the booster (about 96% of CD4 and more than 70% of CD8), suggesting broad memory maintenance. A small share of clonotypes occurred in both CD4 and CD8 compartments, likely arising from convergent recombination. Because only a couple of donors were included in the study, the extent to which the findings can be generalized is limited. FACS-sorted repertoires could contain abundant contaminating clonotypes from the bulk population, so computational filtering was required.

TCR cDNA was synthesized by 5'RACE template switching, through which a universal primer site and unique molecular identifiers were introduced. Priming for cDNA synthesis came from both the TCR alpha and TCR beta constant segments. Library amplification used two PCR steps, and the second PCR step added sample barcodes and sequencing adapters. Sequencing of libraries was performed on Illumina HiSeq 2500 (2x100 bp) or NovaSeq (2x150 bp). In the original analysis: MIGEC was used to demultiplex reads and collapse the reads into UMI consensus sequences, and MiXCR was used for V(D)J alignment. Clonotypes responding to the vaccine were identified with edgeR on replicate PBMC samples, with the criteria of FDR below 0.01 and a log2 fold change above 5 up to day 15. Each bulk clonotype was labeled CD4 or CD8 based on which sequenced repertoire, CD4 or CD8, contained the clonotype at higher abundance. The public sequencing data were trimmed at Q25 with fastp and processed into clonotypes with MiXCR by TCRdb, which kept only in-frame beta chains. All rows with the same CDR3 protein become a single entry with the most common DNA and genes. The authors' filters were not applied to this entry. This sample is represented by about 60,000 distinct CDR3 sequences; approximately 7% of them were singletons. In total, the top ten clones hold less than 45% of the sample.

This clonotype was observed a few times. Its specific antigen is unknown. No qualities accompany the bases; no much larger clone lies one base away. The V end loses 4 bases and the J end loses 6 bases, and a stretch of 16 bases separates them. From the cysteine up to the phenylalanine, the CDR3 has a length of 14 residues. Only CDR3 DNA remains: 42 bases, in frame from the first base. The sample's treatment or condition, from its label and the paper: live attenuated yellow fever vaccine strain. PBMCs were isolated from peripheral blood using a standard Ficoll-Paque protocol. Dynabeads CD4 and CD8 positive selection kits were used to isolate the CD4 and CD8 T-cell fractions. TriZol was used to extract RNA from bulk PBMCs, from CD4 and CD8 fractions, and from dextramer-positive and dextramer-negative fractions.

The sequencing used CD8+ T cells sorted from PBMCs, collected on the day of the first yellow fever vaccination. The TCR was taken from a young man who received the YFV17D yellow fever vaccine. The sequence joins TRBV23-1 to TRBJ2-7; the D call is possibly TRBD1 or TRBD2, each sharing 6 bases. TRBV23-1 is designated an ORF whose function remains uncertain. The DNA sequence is TGCGCCAGCAGTCTACGGGGGCGCGCCCCCGAGCAGTACTTC. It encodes CASSLRGRAPEQYF.